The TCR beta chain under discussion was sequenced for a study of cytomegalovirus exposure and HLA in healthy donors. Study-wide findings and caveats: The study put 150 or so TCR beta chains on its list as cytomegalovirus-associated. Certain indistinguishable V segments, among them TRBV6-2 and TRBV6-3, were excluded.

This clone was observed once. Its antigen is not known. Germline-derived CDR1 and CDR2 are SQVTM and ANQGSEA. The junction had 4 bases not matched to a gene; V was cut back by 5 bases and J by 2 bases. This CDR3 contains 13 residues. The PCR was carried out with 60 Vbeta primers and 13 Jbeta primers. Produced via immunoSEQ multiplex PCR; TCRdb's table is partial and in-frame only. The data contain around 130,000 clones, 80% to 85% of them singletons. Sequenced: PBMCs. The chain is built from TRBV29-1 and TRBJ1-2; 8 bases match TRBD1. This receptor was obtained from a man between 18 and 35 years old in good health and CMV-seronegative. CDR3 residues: CSVRTGSNYGYTF. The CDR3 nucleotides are TGCAGCGTTAGGACAGGGTCAAACTATGGCTACACCTTC.